This TCR beta chain stems from a study of radiotherapy plus CTLA-4 blockade in lung cancer (dated by TCRdb to 2016 to 2019). With respect to the entire study: Objective responses occurred in approximately 17% of enrolled patients, and roughly 30% achieved disease control.

In this study, focal radiation therapy paired with CTLA-4 blockade (ipilimumab) was tested in patients who had chemo-refractory metastatic non-small-cell lung cancer. Remarks on this clone: Its antigen remains unidentified. Base quality data are lacking; no much larger clone is found one base away.

Library preparation used the immunoSEQ multiplex PCR assay. Sourced from immuneACCESS, this table was stored by TCRdb with only in-frame sequences that have V and J called. A share of the clones is absent; for the studies checked, an unresolved V gene accounts for under half, and the remainder has no known explanation. The sample includes some 110,000 clones, with approximately 87% observed a single time. The ten largest clones represent 2% to 3% of the sample. The investigation overall reported the following: The strongest predictors of response, as reported, were early dynamic changes in blood T cell clones along with a rise in serum interferon-beta after radiation. After treatment with radiotherapy and ipilimumab, TCR clones that came from tumors expanded in the peripheral blood.

The CDR3 sequence holds 12 residues, the cysteine and phenylalanine included. Here the CDR3 DNA is all that survives: 36 bases in frame from base 1. The germline V gene specifies MDHEN as CDR1 and SYDVKM as CDR2. V gives up 7 bases and J gives up 3 bases, and the segment between their germline ends measures 9 bases. The clonotype originates from a human donor with non-small cell lung cancer that progressed on radiotherapy plus ipilimumab. Some clones in this sample may be carry-over from other donors' samples. The receptor chain draws on TRBV28 and TRBJ1-2; no D gene is confidently identified. Specimen: peripheral blood, collected from a patient treated with radiotherapy plus ipilimumab. For the CDR3, the sequence is CASKPGYYGYTF. At the DNA level, the sequence is TGTGCCAGCAAACCGGGCTACTATGGCTACACCTTC.